This T cell receptor (delta chain) was sequenced for a study of gamma-delta T cells after stem cell transplantation. Trimming pared 0 bases from V and 4 bases from J, leaving 11 bases between. CDR3 size: 14 residues. Germline-derived CDR1 and CDR2 are GEAIGNYY and EKD. TCRdb reapplied CATT to the RT-PCR reads. The sample includes about 2,500 delta-chain clones, 45% of them seen just once. Sequencing was done on a sample of gamma-delta T cells. The V call is TRDV2, the J call TRDJ1, with D tentatively TRDD3 (6 bases). The source is a human donor. It is not recorded whose cells these are; they may come from a transplant donor. DNA for the CDR3: TGTGCCTGTGACACCGTCGAGGGATACGATAAACTCATCTTT. Encoded protein: CACDTVEGYDKLIF.